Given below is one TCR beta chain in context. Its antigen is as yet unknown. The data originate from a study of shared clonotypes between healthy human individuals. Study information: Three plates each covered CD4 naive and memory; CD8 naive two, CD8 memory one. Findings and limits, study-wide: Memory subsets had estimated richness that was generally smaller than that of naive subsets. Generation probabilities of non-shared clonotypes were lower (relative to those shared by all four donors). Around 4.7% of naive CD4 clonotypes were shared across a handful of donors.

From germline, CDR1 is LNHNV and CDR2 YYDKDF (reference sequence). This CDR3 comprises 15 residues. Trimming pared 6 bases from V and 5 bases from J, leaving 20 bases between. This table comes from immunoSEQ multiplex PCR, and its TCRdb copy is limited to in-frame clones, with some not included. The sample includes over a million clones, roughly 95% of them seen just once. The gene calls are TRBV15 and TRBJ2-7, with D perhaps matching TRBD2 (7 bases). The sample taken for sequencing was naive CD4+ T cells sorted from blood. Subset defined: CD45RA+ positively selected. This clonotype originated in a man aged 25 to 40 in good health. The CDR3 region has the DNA TGTGCCACCAGAGCAGAATATGGGGGGGCGGACGAGCAGTACTTC. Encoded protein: CATRAEYGGADEQYF.